The present TCR beta chain was sequenced within a study of cytomegalovirus exposure and HLA in healthy donors. Study context: Among the roughly 400 donors who were genotyped, 81% fell in the genetic ancestry cluster that is associated with self-reported Caucasian donors.

V lost 3 bases and J lost 2, with 8 bases in between. The CDR3 is 13 amino acids. Germline CDR1 is LNHDA and CDR2 is SQIVND (reference sequence). On this clone: Its antigen is still unknown.

PCR primers comprised 60 Vbeta and 13 Jbeta primers. Measured with immunoSEQ multiplex PCR; TCRdb has only the in-frame clones, and not every one. Of approximately 190,000 clones in the sample, 65% to 85% were seen once. General study findings and limits: Later on, a genetic analysis was performed. It linked a missense variant in DCLRE1C with V- and J-gene trimming of TCR beta. Further analysis was carried out later, and it showed several of the most significant clusters appearing linked to common viral pathogens. In a later analysis, HLA-associated TCR beta chains were more clonally expanded than equally common others.

The receptor was derived from a woman aged 25 to 39 in good health and CMV-seropositive. This chain joins TRBV19 and TRBJ2-7, with D possibly being TRBD1 (5 bases). The sequenced sample consisted of PBMCs. The DNA for the CDR3 is TGTGCCAGTAGTATGGGGCGGACCTACGAGCAGTACTTC. Translation gives CASSMGRTYEQYF.